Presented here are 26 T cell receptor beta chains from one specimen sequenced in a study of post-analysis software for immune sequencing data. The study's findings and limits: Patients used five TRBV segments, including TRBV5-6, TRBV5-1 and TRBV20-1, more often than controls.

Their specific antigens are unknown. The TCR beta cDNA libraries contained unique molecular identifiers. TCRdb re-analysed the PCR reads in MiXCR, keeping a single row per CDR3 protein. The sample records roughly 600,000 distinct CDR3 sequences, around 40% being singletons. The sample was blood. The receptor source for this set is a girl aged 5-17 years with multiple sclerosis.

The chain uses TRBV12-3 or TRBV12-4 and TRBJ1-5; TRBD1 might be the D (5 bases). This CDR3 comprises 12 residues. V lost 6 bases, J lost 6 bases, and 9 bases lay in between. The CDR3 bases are TGTGCCAGCAGGCAGGGCACTCAGCCCCAGCATTTT. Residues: CASRQGTQPQHF.

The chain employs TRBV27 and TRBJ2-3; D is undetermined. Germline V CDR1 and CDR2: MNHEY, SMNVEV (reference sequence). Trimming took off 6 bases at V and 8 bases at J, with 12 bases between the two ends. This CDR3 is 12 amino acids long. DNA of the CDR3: TGTGCCAGCAGGCATTCTTCCGGTACGCAGTATTTT. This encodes CASRHSSGTQYF.

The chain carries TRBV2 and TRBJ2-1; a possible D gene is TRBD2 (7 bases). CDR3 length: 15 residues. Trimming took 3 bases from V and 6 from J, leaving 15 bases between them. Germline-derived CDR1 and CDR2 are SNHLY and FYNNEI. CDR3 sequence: CASSDRGAGSNEQFF. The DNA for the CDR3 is TGTGCCAGCAGTGATCGGGGGGCAGGGTCCAATGAGCAGTTCTTC.

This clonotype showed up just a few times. The CDR3 DNA reads TGTGCCAGCAGTTACCCCCAGTTAGGGCACCTAGCGGGGCTAAGCACAGATACGCAGTATTTT. Residues: CASSYPQLGHLAGLSTDTQYF. This chain links TRBV6-5 with TRBJ2-3; 9 bases line up with TRBD2. The CDR3 is made up of 21 amino acids. V lost 2 bases, J lost 0 bases, and 18 bases stayed unmatched. Germline CDR1 is MNHEY and CDR2 is SVGAGI.

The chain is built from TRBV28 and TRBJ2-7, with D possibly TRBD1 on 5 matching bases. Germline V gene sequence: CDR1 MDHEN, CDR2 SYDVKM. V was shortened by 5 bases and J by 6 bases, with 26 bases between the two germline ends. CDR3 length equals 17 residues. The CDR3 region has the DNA TGTGCCAGCAGTCATCTATCCTTTTCCAGGGTTACCGTCGAGCAGTACTTC. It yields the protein CASSHLSFSRVTVEQYF.

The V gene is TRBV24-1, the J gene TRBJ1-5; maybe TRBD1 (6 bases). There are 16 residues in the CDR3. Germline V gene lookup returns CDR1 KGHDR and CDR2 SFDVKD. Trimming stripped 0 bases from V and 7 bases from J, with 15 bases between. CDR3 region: CATSDLGDTHGQPQHF. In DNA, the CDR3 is TGTGCCACCAGTGATTTGGGGGACACCCACGGCCAGCCCCAGCATTTT.

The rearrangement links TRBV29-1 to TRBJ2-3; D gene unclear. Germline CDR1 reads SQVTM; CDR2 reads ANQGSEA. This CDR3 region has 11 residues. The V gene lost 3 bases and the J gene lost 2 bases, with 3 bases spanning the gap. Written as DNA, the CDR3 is TGCAGCGTTGAGAACACAGATACGCAGTATTTT. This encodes CSVENTDTQYF.

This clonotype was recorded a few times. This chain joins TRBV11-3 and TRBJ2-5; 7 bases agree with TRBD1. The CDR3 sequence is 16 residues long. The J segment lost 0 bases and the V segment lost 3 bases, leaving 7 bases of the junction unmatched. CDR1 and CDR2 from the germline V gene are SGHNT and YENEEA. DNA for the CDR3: TGTGCCAGCAGCTTCCTCGACAGGGCGTACCAAGAGACCCAGTACTTC. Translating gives CASSFLDRAYQETQYF.

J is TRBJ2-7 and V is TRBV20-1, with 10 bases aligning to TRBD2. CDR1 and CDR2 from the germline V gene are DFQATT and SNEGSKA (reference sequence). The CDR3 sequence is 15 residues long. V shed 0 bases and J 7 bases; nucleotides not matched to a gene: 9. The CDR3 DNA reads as TGCAGTGCTAGAGATACCCTAGCGGGGGAGAGGGAGCAGTACTTC. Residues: CSARDTLAGEREQYF.

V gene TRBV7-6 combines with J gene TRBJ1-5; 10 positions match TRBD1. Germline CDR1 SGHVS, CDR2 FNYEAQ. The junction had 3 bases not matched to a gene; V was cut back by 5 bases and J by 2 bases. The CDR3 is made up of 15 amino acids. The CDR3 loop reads CASSVDRGGNQPQHF. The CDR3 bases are TGTGCCAGCAGCGTGGACAGGGGGGGCAATCAGCCCCAGCATTTT.

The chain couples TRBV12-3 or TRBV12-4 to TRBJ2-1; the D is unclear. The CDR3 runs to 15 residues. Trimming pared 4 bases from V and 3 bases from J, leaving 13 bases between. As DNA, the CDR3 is TGTGCCAGCAGTTACCCCCATAGTTACTACAATGAGCAGTTCTTC. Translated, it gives CASSYPHSYYNEQFF.

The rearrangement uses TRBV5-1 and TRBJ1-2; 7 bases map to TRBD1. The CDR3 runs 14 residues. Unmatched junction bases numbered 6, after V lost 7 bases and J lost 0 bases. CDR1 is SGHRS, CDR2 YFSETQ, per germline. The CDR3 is CASYDRAPNYGYTF. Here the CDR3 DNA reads TGCGCCAGCTACGACAGGGCCCCTAACTATGGCTACACCTTC.

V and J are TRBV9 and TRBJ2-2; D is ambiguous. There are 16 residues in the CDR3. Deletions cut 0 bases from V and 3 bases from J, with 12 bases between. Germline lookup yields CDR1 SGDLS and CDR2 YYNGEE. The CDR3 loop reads CASSVGPSLDTGELFF. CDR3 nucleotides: TGTGCCAGCAGCGTAGGTCCCTCCCTAGACACCGGGGAGCTGTTTTTT.

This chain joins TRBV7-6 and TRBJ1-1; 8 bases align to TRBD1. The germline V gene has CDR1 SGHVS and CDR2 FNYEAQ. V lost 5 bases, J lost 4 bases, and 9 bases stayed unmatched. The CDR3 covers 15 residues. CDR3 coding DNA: TGTGCCAGCAGCGCCCGGACAGGGACGGGCACTGAAGCTTTCTTT. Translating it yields CASSARTGTGTEAFF.

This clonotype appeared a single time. CDR3 region: CAISERSGSTEAFF. As DNA, the CDR3 is TGTGCCATCAGTGAGCGTTCAGGGTCCACTGAAGCTTTCTTT. The chain joins TRBV10-3 to TRBJ1-1; D might be TRBD1 (5 bases). This CDR3 has 14 residues. The V end lost 2 bases, the J end lost 4 bases, and 11 bases lay between the germline ends. Looked up from germline, CDR1 is ENHRY and CDR2 is SYGVKD.

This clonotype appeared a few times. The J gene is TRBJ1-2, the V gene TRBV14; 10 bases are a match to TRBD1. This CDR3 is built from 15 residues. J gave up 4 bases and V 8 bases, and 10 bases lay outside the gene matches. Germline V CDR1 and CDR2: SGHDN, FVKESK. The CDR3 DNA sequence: TGTGCCAGCGGGGCACCGGGACAGGGGACCTATGGCTACACCTTC. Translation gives CASGAPGQGTYGYTF.

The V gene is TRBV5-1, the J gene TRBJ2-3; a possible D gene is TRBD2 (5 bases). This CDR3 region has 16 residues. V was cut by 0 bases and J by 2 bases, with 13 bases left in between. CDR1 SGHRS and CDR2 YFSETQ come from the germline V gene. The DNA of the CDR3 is TGCGCCAGCAGCTTGGCCGCGTCTAGCTCCACAGATACGCAGTATTTT. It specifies CASSLAASSSTDTQYF.

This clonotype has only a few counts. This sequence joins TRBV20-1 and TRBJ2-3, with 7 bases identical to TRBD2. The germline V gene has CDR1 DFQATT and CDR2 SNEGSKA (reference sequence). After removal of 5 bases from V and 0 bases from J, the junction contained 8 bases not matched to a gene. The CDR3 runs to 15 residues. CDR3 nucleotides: TGCAGTGCTGGGAACAGCGGGGCTAGCACAGATACGCAGTATTTT. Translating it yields CSAGNSGASTDTQYF.

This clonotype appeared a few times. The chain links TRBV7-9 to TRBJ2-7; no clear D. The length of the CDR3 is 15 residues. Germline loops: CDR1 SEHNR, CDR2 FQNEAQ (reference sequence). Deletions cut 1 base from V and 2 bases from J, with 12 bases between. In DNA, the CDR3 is TGTGCCAGCAGCTTAGGGGTGACGTCCACCTACGAGCAGTACTTC. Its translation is CASSLGVTSTYEQYF.

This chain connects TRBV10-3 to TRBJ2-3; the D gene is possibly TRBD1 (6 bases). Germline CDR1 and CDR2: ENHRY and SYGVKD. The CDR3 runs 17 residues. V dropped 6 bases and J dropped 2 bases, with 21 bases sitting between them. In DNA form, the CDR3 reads TGTGCCATCAGCCGACCAGATGACGACAGGACCACAGATACGCAGTATTTT. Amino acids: CAISRPDDDRTTDTQYF.

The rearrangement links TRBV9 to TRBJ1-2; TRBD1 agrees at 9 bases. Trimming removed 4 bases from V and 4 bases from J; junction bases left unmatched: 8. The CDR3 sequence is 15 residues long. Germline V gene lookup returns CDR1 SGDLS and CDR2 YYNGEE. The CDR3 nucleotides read TGTGCCAGCAGCCCCGGGGGACAGGGCACCTATGGCTACACCTTC. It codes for CASSPGGQGTYGYTF. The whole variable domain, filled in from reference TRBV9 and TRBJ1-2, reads DSGVTQTPKHLITATGQRVTLRCSPRSGDLSVYWYQQSLDQGLQFLIQYYNGEERAKGNILERFSAQQFPDLHSELNLSSLELGDSALYFCASSPGGQGTYGYTFGSGTRLTVV.

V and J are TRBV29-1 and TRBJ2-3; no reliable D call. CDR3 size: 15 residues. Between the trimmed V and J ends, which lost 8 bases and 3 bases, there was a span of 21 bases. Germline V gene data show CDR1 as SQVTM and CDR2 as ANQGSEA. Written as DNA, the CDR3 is TGCAGCACCTCACACGATCTTCAGGTAACAGATACGCAGTATTTT. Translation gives CSTSHDLQVTDTQYF.

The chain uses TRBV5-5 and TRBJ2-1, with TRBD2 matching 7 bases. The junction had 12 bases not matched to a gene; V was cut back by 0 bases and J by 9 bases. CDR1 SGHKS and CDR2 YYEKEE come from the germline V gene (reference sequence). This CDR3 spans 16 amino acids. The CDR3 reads CASSLVGGSPYVEQFF. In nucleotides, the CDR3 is TGTGCCAGCAGCTTGGTCGGCGGGAGCCCCTATGTTGAGCAGTTCTTC.

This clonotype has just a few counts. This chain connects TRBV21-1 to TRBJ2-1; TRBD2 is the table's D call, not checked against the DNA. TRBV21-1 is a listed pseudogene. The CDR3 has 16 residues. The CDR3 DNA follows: TGTGCCAGCAGCAATGCGGGGACTAGCGAGTATTATGAGCAGTTCTTC. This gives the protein CASSNAGTSEYYEQFF.

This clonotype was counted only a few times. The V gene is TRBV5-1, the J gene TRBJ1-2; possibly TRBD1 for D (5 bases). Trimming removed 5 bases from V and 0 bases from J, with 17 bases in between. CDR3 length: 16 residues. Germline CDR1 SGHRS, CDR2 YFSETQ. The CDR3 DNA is TGCGCCAGCAGTTCGAGCCCGACAGACCCTAACTATGGCTACACCTTC. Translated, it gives CASSSSPTDPNYGYTF.

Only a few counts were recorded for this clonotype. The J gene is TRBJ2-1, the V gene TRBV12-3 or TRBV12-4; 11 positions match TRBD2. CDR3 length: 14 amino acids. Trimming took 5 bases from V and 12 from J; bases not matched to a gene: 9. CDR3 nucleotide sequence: TGTGCCAGCAGTCCCGGGACTAGCGGAAGGGGGCAGTTCTTC. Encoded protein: CASSPGTSGRGQFF.